This entry lists 8 T cell receptor beta chains sequenced from one sample in a study of T cells after yellow fever vaccination. TCRdb re-called the 5' RACE reads through MiXCR, storing one row per CDR3 protein. The sample lists approximately 610,000 distinct CDR3 sequences, about a sixth occurring once. Sequenced here: PBMCs, sampled roughly 5 days after the first yellow fever vaccination. The receptors come from a man aged 18 to 35 who received the YFV17D yellow fever vaccine.

This clonotype occurred a few times. The chain couples TRBV2 to TRBJ2-7, with D perhaps matching TRBD2 (5 bases). Germline V gene lookup returns CDR1 SNHLY and CDR2 FYNNEI. Trimming took 6 bases from V and 9 from J, leaving 24 bases between them. The CDR3 runs 15 residues. The CDR3 DNA follows: TGTGCCAGCAGAGGGAGATCGGTCGGGCTAGGTGGGCAGTACGTC. Residues: CASRGRSVGLGGQYV.

A few counts support this clonotype. This chain uses TRBV7-9 with TRBJ2-5, with TRBD2 matching over 8 bases. Germline V gene data show CDR1 as SEHNR and CDR2 as FQNEAQ (reference sequence). CDR3 length equals 13 residues. V dropped 10 bases and J dropped 5; count of bases not matched to a gene: 9. The CDR3 DNA reads as TGTGCCACGGAAGTCGGGGGGGGTGAGACCCAGTACTTC. Encoded protein: CATEVGGGETQYF.

V and J are TRBV6-5 and TRBJ2-5; 7 bases are shared with TRBD1. The germline V gene has CDR1 MNHEY and CDR2 SVGAGI. The CDR3 runs 16 residues. V trimming: 2 bases; J trimming: 7 bases; junction bases outside the gene matches: 13. The CDR3 nucleotides are TGTGCCAGCAGTTACACCGGGACAGCCTCCCCAGGGACCCAGTACTTC. Residues: CASSYTGTASPGTQYF.

The chain carries TRBV27 and TRBJ2-3, with D tentatively TRBD1 or TRBD2 (5 bases each). The CDR3 is made up of 14 amino acids. V was trimmed by 5 bases and J by 0 bases, leaving 9 bases between them. Looked up from germline, CDR1 is MNHEY and CDR2 is SMNVEV (reference sequence). This CDR3 reads CASSVRDSTDTQYF. CDR3 bases: TGTGCCAGCAGTGTCCGGGACAGCACAGATACGCAGTATTTT.

The J gene is TRBJ2-3, the V gene TRBV29-1; D gene ambiguous. This CDR3 region has 14 residues. The V end was cut by 1 base, the J end by 1 base, with 9 bases between. Looked up from germline, CDR1 is SQVTM and CDR2 is ANQGSEA. In nucleotides, the CDR3 is TGCAGCGTTGAAGGTTTGGACGGCACAGATACGCAGTATTTT. Translating it yields CSVEGLDGTDTQYF.

This clonotype was recorded a few times. V is TRBV11-1 and J is TRBJ2-7; 10 nucleotides line up with TRBD1. This CDR3 spans 14 amino acids. Germline CDR1 is SGHAT and CDR2 is FQDESV (reference sequence). The CDR3 DNA follows: TGTGCCAGCAGCTTCTCGGGACAGGGGTACGCGCAGTACGTC. The encoded protein is CASSFSGQGYAQYV.

This clonotype was counted between two and nine times. V gene TRBV20-1 combines with J gene TRBJ2-5, with D possibly called TRBD1 or TRBD2 (5 bases each). This CDR3 contains 11 residues. Germline V lookup: CDR1 DFQATT, CDR2 SNEGSKA (reference sequence). The CDR3 nucleotides are TGCAGCGCCATCTGGGGGGAGACCCAGTACTTC. Amino acid sequence: CSAIWGETQYF.

This clonotype was observed a handful of times. The chain has TRBV20-1 and TRBJ2-7, with unresolved D. V gave up 4 bases and J gave up 2 bases, with 6 bases separating them. CDR1 and CDR2 (germline): DFQATT, SNEGSKA (reference sequence). This CDR3 is built from 11 residues. The CDR3 region is CSAIETYEQYF. The CDR3 DNA reads TGCAGTGCTATTGAAACCTACGAGCAGTACTTC.